The 22 T cell receptor beta chains below come from one sample, sequenced in a study of CXCR3-negative and CXCR3-positive naive CD8 T cells. The TRB libraries of cDNA were built by UMI-labeled 5' RACE. TCRdb re-called the 5' RACE reads; every CDR3 protein appears as one record, without DNA. The sample's table shows more than 50,000 distinct CDR3 sequences. The source material was naive CXCR3- CD8+ T cells from blood. The subset is: CD45RO-CCR7+CD27+CD95- naive CD8+ T cells lacking CXCR3 (TNR3-). Receptors were obtained from a human donor in good health. Some clones in this sample may be carry-over from other donors' samples.

The rearrangement links TRBV7-9 to TRBJ2-1; TCRdb calls TRBD2, which cannot be checked without DNA. From germline, CDR1 is SEHNR and CDR2 FQNEAQ (reference sequence). This CDR3 region has 12 residues. The CDR3 protein is CASSLGRAGTLF.

This chain joins TRBV27 and TRBJ1-1; no DNA is available, so the TRBD1 call from TCRdb remains unchecked. The CDR3 consists of 13 residues. Germline V gene sequence: CDR1 MNHEY, CDR2 SMNVEV (reference sequence). Here the CDR3 reads CASRDRPNTEAFF.

This clonotype is classed as medium-sized (0.01 to 0.1%) by frequency. The chain joins TRBV29-1 to TRBJ2-5. The germline CDR1 and CDR2 sequences are SQVTM and ANQGSEA. The length of the CDR3 is 12 residues. CDR3 sequence: CSVAQTKETQYF.

J is TRBJ2-7 and V is TRBV6-5; the D gene TCRdb calls, TRBD1, cannot be checked with no DNA. This CDR3 region has 16 residues. The germline gives CDR1 MNHEY, CDR2 SVGAGI. The CDR3 loop reads CASRTDRGISSYEQYF.

This sequence joins TRBV7-9 and TRBJ2-1; TCRdb outputs TRBD1, but without DNA this stays unchecked. CDR1 is SEHNR, CDR2 FQNEAQ, per germline (reference sequence). The CDR3 sequence is 14 residues long. The CDR3 reads CASSLVAGVNEQFF.

The chain couples TRBV5-1 to TRBJ2-2. Germline assignment: CDR1 SGHRS and CDR2 YFSETQ. CDR3 length: 15 amino acids. CDR3: CASSLELINTGELFF.

The rearrangement joins TRBV29-1 to TRBJ2-1; TCRdb calls TRBD1, which cannot be checked without DNA. This CDR3 is 13 amino acids long. From germline, CDR1 is SQVTM and CDR2 ANQGSEA. The CDR3 sequence is CSVDLGVHNEQFF.

CDR3 protein: CASSPELLDYEQYF. The chain combines TRBV3-1 with TRBJ2-7. Germline V gives CDR1 LGHDT, CDR2 YNNKEL (reference sequence). This CDR3 comprises 14 residues.

This rearrangement joins TRBV29-1 to TRBJ2-7; TCRdb names TRBD1, which stays unverified in the absence of DNA. The CDR3 is 13 residues long. From germline, CDR1 is SQVTM and CDR2 ANQGSEA. CDR3 sequence reads: CSVEEATEYEQYF.

The V and J genes are TRBV4-1 and TRBJ2-3; as DNA is missing, the TRBD2 call by TCRdb cannot be tested. This CDR3 is 16 amino acids long. CDR1 and CDR2 (germline): MGHRA, YSYEKL. This CDR3 reads CASSQEEGPAEDTQYF.

The V call is TRBV6-2 or TRBV6-3, the J call TRBJ2-3; checking the TCRdb D call of TRBD2 is not possible without DNA. Germline V gives CDR1 MNHEY, CDR2 SVGEGT. This CDR3 region has 15 residues. CDR3 protein: CASSILAGGTDTQYF.

This chain links TRBV5-6 with TRBJ1-1; the TCRdb D gene call, TRBD1, has no DNA to confirm it. The CDR3 has 15 residues. Germline CDR1 reads SGHDT; CDR2 reads YYEEEE. The CDR3 reads CASSFIRQPNTEAFF.

CDR3: CASIGGGETQYF. This chain uses TRBV19 with TRBJ2-5; TCRdb calls TRBD1, which cannot be checked without DNA. Per germline, CDR1 LNHDA and CDR2 SQIVND (reference sequence). This CDR3 is built from 12 residues.

The genes are TRBV12-3 or TRBV12-4 and TRBJ2-5; TCRdb calls TRBD2, which cannot be checked without DNA. This CDR3 spans 15 amino acids. CDR3 residues: CASTPGGGGAETQYF.

This sequence joins TRBV29-1 and TRBJ2-5; TCRdb proposes TRBD2, but this gene call is untestable without DNA. The CDR3 is 16 residues long. Per the germline V gene, CDR1 is SQVTM and CDR2 is ANQGSEA. The CDR3 spells CSVEDQTSGSQETRYF.

Here the CDR3 reads CASSLANSPYEQYF. The chain uses TRBV5-5 and TRBJ2-7. Germline CDR1 reads SGHKS; CDR2 reads YYEKEE (reference sequence). CDR3 length: 14 amino acids.

CDR3 sequence reads: CASTHRGAQETQYF. The chain couples TRBV6-5 to TRBJ2-5; TCRdb proposes TRBD1, but this gene call is untestable without DNA. Germline V gene data show CDR1 as MNHEY and CDR2 as SVGAGI. The CDR3 runs to 14 residues.

The CDR3 is CASSLDDPTNYEQYF. The genes are TRBV5-1 and TRBJ2-7; TCRdb's D call, TRBD2, is unchecked because there is no DNA. The CDR3 runs to 15 residues. Germline CDR1 reads SGHRS; CDR2 reads YFSETQ. The variable domain in full, with the rest retrieved from reference TRBV5-1 and TRBJ2-7, is KAGVTQTPRYLIKTRGQQVTLSCSPISGHRSVSWYQQTPGQGLQFLFEYFSETQRNKGNFPGRFSGRQFSNSRSEMNVSTLELGDSALYLCASSLDDPTNYEQYFGPGTRLTVT.

The rearrangement uses TRBV5-1 and TRBJ2-1; with no DNA, the TCRdb D assignment of TRBD2 cannot be verified. CDR1 SGHRS and CDR2 YFSETQ come from the germline V gene. The CDR3 is 15 residues long. CDR3 region: CASSLGSSGSEGQFF.

The V gene is TRBV6-5, the J gene TRBJ2-1; the TCRdb D gene call, TRBD2, has no DNA to confirm it. Germline lookup yields CDR1 MNHEY and CDR2 SVGAGI. This CDR3 contains 16 residues. The CDR3 reads CASFGTSGGPRFGQFF.

This chain joins TRBV3-1 and TRBJ1-2. CDR1 LGHDT and CDR2 YNNKEL come from the germline V gene (reference sequence). There are 12 residues in the CDR3. The CDR3 loop reads CASSRPPGPHTF. The full variable domain, with the rest looked up from reference TRBV3-1 and TRBJ1-2, is DTAVSQTPKYLVTQMGNDKSIKCEQNLGHDTMYWYKQDSKKFLKIMFSYNNKELIINETVPNRFSPKSPDKAHLNLHINSLELGDSAVYFCASSRPPGPHTFGSGTRLTVV.

The chain is built from TRBV29-1 and TRBJ2-7; no DNA is available, so the TRBD1 call from TCRdb remains unchecked. Germline CDR1 reads SQVTM; CDR2 reads ANQGSEA. This CDR3 is 12 amino acids long. CDR3: CSYTRGPYEQYF.